This TCR beta chain was found in a study of blood T cell repertoires in COVID-19. Study-level information: Both acute and convalescent COVID-19 samples were obtained from the United States, Italy and Spain. PBMCs, B-cell-depleted T cells, or T cells were the source of the cDNA or gDNA that made up the material.

V lost 3 bases to trimming and J lost 5 bases; unmatched junction nucleotides: 15. The CDR3 totals 17 residues. The germline gives CDR1 SGHRS, CDR2 YFSETQ. Authors' processing steps: Amplified reference gene primers provided the basis for estimating nucleated cell counts. This table comes from immunoSEQ multiplex PCR, and its TCRdb copy is limited to in-frame clones, with some not included. D and trimming were read from the DNA, whereas the V and J calls and clone size are those reported in that table. The table includes over 60,000 clones, roughly 80% detected once. A Seattle source enrolled patients during active infection and followed them longitudinally.

The rearrangement joins TRBV5-1 to TRBJ2-7; 9 nucleotides match TRBD2. What was sequenced was peripheral blood. This receptor was identified in a man between 50 and 59 years old with COVID-19, enrolled during active disease. The CDR3 sequence: CASSSKPRLAGFNEQYF. CDR3 bases: TGCGCCAGCAGCTCGAAACCCAGGCTAGCGGGATTCAACGAGCAGTACTTC.